Presented here are 30 T cell receptor beta chains from one specimen sequenced in a study of tumor-infiltrating lymphocytes in localized non-small cell lung cancer. Sequenced by immunoSEQ multiplex PCR; TCRdb stores in-frame clones only, minus some. The repertoire holds fewer than 20,000 clones, with 65% to 80% as singletons. Sequencing input: lung tumor tissue. These receptors originate from a human donor with non-small cell lung cancer.

The rearrangement joins TRBV7-9 to TRBJ1-4, with D possibly matching TRBD1 (5 bases). Germline assignment: CDR1 SEHNR and CDR2 FQNEAQ (reference sequence). V was clipped by 2 bases and J by 0 bases, with 16 bases between them. The CDR3 length is 18 residues. The CDR3 sequence: CASSLRDGRFATNEKLFF. The CDR3 DNA reads as TGTGCCAGCAGCTTAAGGGACGGGAGATTCGCAACTAATGAAAAACTGTTTTTT.

This chain joins TRBV5-4 and TRBJ2-2; D is unresolved. Germline V lookup: CDR1 SGHNT, CDR2 YYREEE (reference sequence). The CDR3 loop spans 13 amino acids. The V and J ends lost 4 bases and 8 bases respectively, with 12 bases between them. The CDR3 DNA sequence: TGTGCCAGCAGCCCCAGACCTAGGGGGGAGCTGTTTTTT. Translation gives CASSPRPRGELFF.

The chain couples TRBV5-1 to TRBJ2-1; a possible D gene is TRBD1 (5 bases). Germline assignment: CDR1 SGHRS and CDR2 YFSETQ. The length of the CDR3 is 14 residues. V lost 3 bases, J lost 0 bases, and 7 bases lay in between. In DNA, the CDR3 is TGCGCCAGCAGCTACGACAGCTCCTACAATGAGCAGTTCTTC. It codes for CASSYDSSYNEQFF.

V and J are TRBV7-9 and TRBJ2-5, with D possibly matching TRBD2 (5 bases). V was pared by 7 bases and J by 2 bases, with 14 bases between. Germline-derived CDR1 and CDR2 are SEHNR and FQNEAQ (reference sequence). The CDR3 has 14 amino acids. The DNA of the CDR3 is TGTGCCAGCAACCCAGGAGGTTGGCAAGAGACCCAGTACTTC. It specifies CASNPGGWQETQYF. The full variable domain, with the rest looked up from reference TRBV7-9 and TRBJ2-5, is DTGVSQNPRHKITKRGQNVTFRCDPISEHNRLYWYRQTLGQGPEFLTYFQNEAQLEKSRLLSDRFSAERPKGSFSTLEIQRTEQGDSAMYLCASNPGGWQETQYFGPGTRLLVL.

V and J are TRBV4-1 and TRBJ2-5, with a tentative D call TRBD1 (5 bases). Germline V gene lookup returns CDR1 MGHRA and CDR2 YSYEKL. This CDR3 is 13 amino acids long. The V end lost 9 bases, the J end lost 5 bases, and 16 bases lay between the germline ends. CDR3 coding DNA: TGCGCCAGTAAAGGGGAAGGGGCCGAGACCCAGTACTTC. It is translated as CASKGEGAETQYF.

The V call is TRBV11-1, the J call TRBJ2-3; 7 positions agree with TRBD2. Germline CDR1 and CDR2: SGHAT and FQDESV (reference sequence). The CDR3 runs to 14 residues. V lost 5 bases to trimming and J lost 3 bases; unmatched junction nucleotides: 5. This CDR3 reads CASSRRGRTDTQYF. The CDR3 nucleotides are TGTGCCAGCAGCCGCCGCGGGAGAACAGATACGCAGTATTTT.

This clone has only a few counts. CDR3 region: CASSRDRGRETQYF. CDR3 nucleotide sequence: TGTGCCAGCAGTAGGGACAGGGGGCGGGAGACCCAGTACTTC. V is TRBV6-6 and J is TRBJ2-5, with 12 bases fitting TRBD1. The CDR3 covers 14 residues. CDR1 and CDR2 (germline): MNHNY, SVGAGI (reference sequence). With V trimmed by 5 bases and J by 5 bases, 3 bases remained unmatched.

This chain links TRBV4-3 with TRBJ2-3; 7 bases align to TRBD2. CDR3 length equals 17 residues. From germline, CDR1 is LGHNA and CDR2 YSLEER. Trimming cost V 0 bases and J 4 bases; bases outside gene matches: 10. The CDR3 DNA is TGCGCCAGCAGCCAAGATGGGGGGGAGTGGGGCCCAGATACGCAGTATTTT. Its protein is CASSQDGGEWGPDTQYF.

This clone has just one count. The chain recombines TRBV4-1 with TRBJ2-1, with 9 bases matching TRBD2. Unmatched junction bases numbered 11, after V lost 2 bases and J lost 9 bases. This CDR3 contains 16 residues. CDR1 is MGHRA, CDR2 YSYEKL, per germline. The CDR3 is CASSQFSGTSPAEQFF. The CDR3 coding sequence is TGCGCCAGCAGCCAATTCTCCGGGACTAGCCCCGCTGAGCAGTTCTTC.

The chain carries TRBV5-1 and TRBJ2-1, with TRBD2 matching 9 bases. There are 17 residues in the CDR3. V gave up 0 bases and J gave up 3 bases; unmatched junction bases: 7. Germline V lookup: CDR1 SGHRS, CDR2 YFSETQ. The CDR3 is CASSLVISGGDYNEQFF. CDR3 nucleotide sequence: TGCGCCAGCAGCTTGGTGATTAGCGGGGGAGACTACAATGAGCAGTTCTTC.

The V and J genes are TRBV11-2 and TRBJ1-1, with D possibly matching TRBD1 (5 bases). CDR3 length: 13 amino acids. Germline values: CDR1 SGHAT, CDR2 FQNNGV. Trimming took 5 bases from V and 5 from J, leaving 12 bases between them. The CDR3 sequence: CASSKDGGTEAFF. In nucleotides, the CDR3 is TGTGCCAGCAGCAAGGACGGGGGGACTGAAGCTTTCTTT.

The V and J genes are TRBV4-1 and TRBJ1-2; maybe TRBD1 (5 bases). Germline CDR1 reads MGHRA; CDR2 reads YSYEKL. The CDR3 runs 16 residues. The ends were cut back, 1 base at V and 2 bases at J, with 14 bases in the middle. The CDR3 sequence: CASSQVYPGTNYGYTF. DNA of the CDR3: TGCGCCAGCAGCCAAGTGTACCCCGGGACCAACTATGGCTACACCTTC.

This chain uses TRBV6-9 with TRBJ2-7; the D is unclear. The CDR3 totals 15 residues. The germline V and J ends were trimmed by 5 bases and 0 bases, with 14 bases remaining between them. The V gene's germline CDR1 is MNHGY and CDR2 SVAAGI. CDR3 residues: CASSAQDRSSYEQYF. DNA for the CDR3: TGTGCCAGCAGTGCCCAAGACCGGAGCTCCTACGAGCAGTACTTC.

The rearrangement joins TRBV19 to TRBJ1-2; D is unclear. CDR1 and CDR2 from the germline V gene are LNHDA and SQIVND (reference sequence). The CDR3 spans 14 residues. Trimming took off 7 bases at V and 1 base at J, with 13 bases between the two ends. The CDR3 nucleotides read TGTGCCAGTACCCCTAGCCGGGGTAACTATGGCTACACCTTC. Protein: CASTPSRGNYGYTF.

V is TRBV7-8 and J is TRBJ1-1, with a possible D match to TRBD1 (5 bases). The ends were cut back, 1 base at V and 4 bases at J, with 13 bases in the middle. Germline-derived CDR1 and CDR2 are SGHVS and FQNEAQ. The CDR3 is 15 amino acids. The CDR3 here is CASSLGQVRGTEAFF. DNA of the CDR3: TGTGCCAGCAGCTTAGGCCAGGTGAGGGGCACTGAAGCTTTCTTT.

This clone counts as medium-sized. The chain couples TRBV20-1 to TRBJ1-1; tentative D call: TRBD1 (5 bases). The germline CDR1 and CDR2 sequences are DFQATT and SNEGSKA (reference sequence). The CDR3 consists of 11 residues. The V end was cut by 5 bases, the J end by 11 bases, with 15 bases between. CDR3 loop: CSASGSPDAFF. The DNA of the CDR3 is TGCAGTGCTTCAGGGAGTCCGGACGCTTTCTTT.

The rearrangement uses TRBV28 and TRBJ1-2, with no clear D. Germline-derived CDR1 and CDR2 are MDHEN and SYDVKM. With 1 base removed from V and 7 bases from J, the gap between germline ends came to 16 bases. The CDR3 is 15 amino acids. The CDR3 DNA reads as TGTGCCAGCAGTTTATCAGAAGGGCCCCTATCTGGCTACACCTTC. Its translation: CASSLSEGPLSGYTF.

The chain carries TRBV4-1 and TRBJ2-1, with 14 positions matching TRBD2. CDR1 MGHRA and CDR2 YSYEKL come from the germline V gene. CDR3 length: 18 residues. V dropped 6 bases and J dropped 0; count of bases not matched to a gene: 7. CDR3 DNA: TGCGCCAGCAGTCGGACTAGCGGGAGGTCAGGCTCCTACAATGAGCAGTTCTTC. Translating gives CASSRTSGRSGSYNEQFF.

The chain combines TRBV30 with TRBJ1-5; D may be TRBD1 (5 bases). The CDR3 loop spans 13 amino acids. The germline V gene encodes CDR1 GTSNPN and CDR2 SVGIG (reference sequence). V was shortened by 2 bases and J by 2 bases, with 7 bases between the two germline ends. CDR3 sequence: CAWSSGGNQPQHF. DNA of the CDR3: TGTGCCTGGAGTTCGGGGGGCAATCAGCCCCAGCATTTT.

This clone was picked up one time. The chain recombines TRBV7-2 with TRBJ1-4, with D unresolved. Trimming left V 1 base short and J 7 bases short, with 10 bases between. Looked up from germline, CDR1 is SGHTA and CDR2 is FQGNSA. The CDR3 loop spans 14 amino acids. The CDR3, as DNA: TGTGCCAGCAGCTTAGTTGGGATTTCTGAAAAACTGTTTTTT. Encoded protein: CASSLVGISEKLFF.

The V call is TRBV14, the J call TRBJ2-5; D gene uncertain. V gave up 4 bases and J gave up 0 bases, with 12 bases separating them. CDR1 and CDR2 (germline): SGHDN, FVKESK. This CDR3 is 15 amino acids long. CDR3 nucleotides: TGTGCCAGCAGCCGTGTCGGCAGCTACCAAGAGACCCAGTACTTC. Translated, it gives CASSRVGSYQETQYF. The variable domain in full, completed from reference TRBV14 and TRBJ2-5, reads EAGVTQFPSHSVIEKGQTVTLRCDPISGHDNLYWYRRVMGKEIKFLLHFVKESKQDESGMPNNRFLAERTGGTYSTLKVQPAELEDSGVYFCASSRVGSYQETQYFGPGTRLLVL.

This chain uses TRBV27 with TRBJ2-7; 7 bases fit TRBD1. Germline-derived CDR1 and CDR2 are MNHEY and SMNVEV (reference sequence). Losses at the gene ends were 7 bases for V and 5 bases for J; bases not matched to a gene: 11. The CDR3 contains 14 residues. CDR3 sequence reads: CASKGTVNSHEQYF. CDR3 nucleotide sequence: TGTGCCAGCAAGGGGACAGTTAATTCCCACGAGCAGTACTTC.

A few counts support this clone. The chain uses TRBV7-2 and TRBJ2-3; TRBD2 matches at 8 bases. The CDR3 is 16 residues long. The germline V gene encodes CDR1 SGHTA and CDR2 FQGNSA. The V gene end was trimmed by 5 bases and the J gene end by 6 bases; junction bases not matched to a gene: 13. The CDR3 DNA reads TGTGCCAGCAGCCTTCTTTCGGGACTAGTAACCGATACGCAGTATTTT. It yields the protein CASSLLSGLVTDTQYF.

J is TRBJ2-3 and V is TRBV2, with D perhaps being TRBD1 or TRBD2 (6 bases each). This CDR3 region has 18 residues. The germline V and J ends were trimmed by 7 bases and 2 bases, with 25 bases remaining between them. From germline, CDR1 is SNHLY and CDR2 FYNNEI. The CDR3 bases are TGTGCCAGCACTCGGGACTCTGCTCTAGGGGGGTTCACAGATACGCAGTATTTT. Protein sequence: CASTRDSALGGFTDTQYF.

This clone was counted a single time. The rearrangement links TRBV7-8 to TRBJ1-1; D is ambiguous. The CDR3 is made up of 14 amino acids. V lost 3 bases and J lost 5, with 13 bases in between. The V gene's germline CDR1 is SGHVS and CDR2 FQNEAQ. The CDR3 is CASSFSGYGTEAFF. The CDR3 DNA reads as TGTGCCAGCAGCTTCAGTGGGTATGGGACTGAAGCTTTCTTT.

The chain employs TRBV13 and TRBJ2-7; possibly TRBD2 for D (6 bases). The ends were cut back, 2 bases at V and 3 bases at J, with 11 bases in the middle. The CDR3 loop spans 14 amino acids. Germline V gene lookup returns CDR1 PRHDT and CDR2 FYEKMQ (reference sequence). This chain's CDR3 is CASSLREDNYEQYF. As DNA, the CDR3 is TGTGCCAGCAGCTTAAGGGAGGATAACTACGAGCAGTACTTC.

The J gene is TRBJ2-3, the V gene TRBV5-4; D is unclear. In germline, CDR1 is SGHNT, CDR2 YYREEE (reference sequence). This CDR3 contains 14 residues. Trimming removed 2 bases at V and 3 bases at J, with 10 bases between. The CDR3 DNA reads TGTGCCAGCAGCTTACTGGGCGGTACAGATACGCAGTATTTT. This sequence encodes CASSLLGGTDTQYF.

The chain combines TRBV7-2 with TRBJ2-1, with a weak D call TRBD2 (5 bases). Germline lookup yields CDR1 SGHTA and CDR2 FQGNSA. V lost 3 bases and J lost 8, with 11 bases in between. This CDR3 is built from 13 residues. The CDR3 is CASSLSRADEQFF. The CDR3 nucleotides are TGTGCCAGCAGCTTGTCGAGGGCCGATGAGCAGTTCTTC. The variable domain in full, with the rest retrieved from reference TRBV7-2 and TRBJ2-1, is GAGVSQSPSNKVTEKGKDVELRCDPISGHTALYWYRQSLGQGLEFLIYFQGNSAPDKSGLPSDRFSAERTGGSVSTLTIQRTQQEDSAVYLCASSLSRADEQFFGPGTRLTVL.

The chain has TRBV5-1 and TRBJ2-7; possible D gene TRBD1, 6 bases. The CDR3 length is 15 residues. Trimming cost V 3 bases and J 4 bases, with 17 bases left between them. CDR1 and CDR2 (germline): SGHRS, YFSETQ. The CDR3 sequence: CASSWTAGGVYEQYF. CDR3 DNA: TGCGCCAGCAGCTGGACAGCAGGAGGAGTATACGAGCAGTACTTC. Full variable domain (rest looked up from reference TRBV5-1 and TRBJ2-7): KAGVTQTPRYLIKTRGQQVTLSCSPISGHRSVSWYQQTPGQGLQFLFEYFSETQRNKGNFPGRFSGRQFSNSRSEMNVSTLELGDSALYLCASSWTAGGVYEQYFGPGTRLTVT.

The rearrangement links TRBV7-2 to TRBJ2-6, with D possibly being TRBD2 (6 bases). The length of the CDR3 is 17 residues. Germline loops: CDR1 SGHTA, CDR2 FQGNSA. Trimming removed 4 bases from V and 1 base from J, with 14 bases in between. This CDR3 reads CASSSGGGKSGANVLTF. The CDR3 bases are TGTGCCAGCAGCTCCGGTGGCGGGAAGTCTGGGGCCAACGTCCTGACTTTC.